This T cell receptor (beta chain) is from a study of identical twins. TCRdb ran MiXCR on the 5' RACE reads and lists one entry per CDR3 protein. Of about 240,000 distinct CDR3 sequences detected, approximately 7.8% appear once; the ten largest clones hold around 5%. This clonotype was detected ten times or more. V gave up 3 bases and J gave up 2 bases, with 10 bases separating them. CDR3 length equals 15 residues. Germline assignment: CDR1 MDHEN and CDR2 SYDVKM. These data also formed part of another study, on yellow fever vaccine responses in identical twins.

This clonotype was sampled from a woman younger than 30 in good health. Sequenced material: CD8+ T cells sorted from blood. The V and J genes are TRBV28 and TRBJ2-2, with a tentative D call TRBD1 (5 bases). CDR3 loop: CASSLSQGNTGELFF. The CDR3 DNA reads TGTGCCAGCAGTTTGTCCCAGGGAAACACCGGGGAGCTGTTTTTT.